This TCR beta chain was profiled in a study of blood T cell repertoires in COVID-19. Authors' analysis steps: Amplification with reference gene primers provided the estimates of nucleated cell counts. TCRdb keeps only in-frame clones here, not all; method: immunoSEQ multiplex PCR. V and J calls and clone size are those listed in that table; D and trimming were worked out from the DNA. The sample lists 200,000 to 250,000 clones, around four fifths seen once, with approximately 2.6% in the top ten. Input material: peripheral blood. The clonotype was recovered from a woman aged 70-85 years with active or convalescent COVID-19.

The CDR3 sequence is CAWSPGVAGGTLHF. DNA for the CDR3: TGTGCCTGGAGCCCGGGGGTCGCGGGGGGTACCCTCCACTTT. The gene calls are TRBV30 and TRBJ1-6, with D perhaps TRBD1 (5 bases). This CDR3 is built from 14 residues. The ends were cut back, 3 bases at V and 14 bases at J, with 20 bases in the middle. CDR1 and CDR2 from the germline V gene are GTSNPN and SVGIG (reference sequence). The entire variable domain, with the rest obtained from reference TRBV30 and TRBJ1-6, is as follows: SQTIHQWPATLVQPVGSPLSLECTVEGTSNPNLYWYRQAAGRGLQLLFYSVGIGQISSEVPQNLSASRPQDRQFILSSKKLLLSDSGFYLCAWSPGVAGGTLHFGNGTRLTVT.